A selection of T cell receptor beta chains follows, all from one sample in a study of cytotoxic CD8 clonotypes in ibrutinib-treated CLL. Only in-frame clones appear in the TCRdb table, and some are missing; sequencing was by immunoSEQ multiplex PCR. The sample consists of some 120,000 clones, under 70% of them appearing once. This specimen was PBMCs, taken after 24 months of ibrutinib treatment. These TCRs come from a human donor with chronic lymphocytic leukemia. Both conserved end residues are part of each CDR3. The order of the fields is V gene, J gene, D gene, clone size, CDR3 DNA, CDR3 protein. The D gene is left open where the match is weak. Some rows have no size entry. The others give once, few or many, or a class for an expanded clone.

TRBV25-1	TRBJ2-2	TRBD1	few	TGTGCCAGCAATGGACAGGGAAACACCGGGGAGCTGTTTTTT	CASNGQGNTGELFF
TRBV29-1	TRBJ1-2	.	.	TGCAGCGTTTCGACCGGTAACTATGGCTACACCTTC	CSVSTGNYGYTF
TRBV21-1	TRBJ2-1	.	few	TGTGCCAGCAGCAAAGCCCCGGGCTCCGACAATGAGCAGTTCTTC	CASSKAPGSDNEQFF
TRBV7-9	TRBJ2-7	.	.	TGTGCCAGCAGCTATACAGGGACGTTACGCGAGCAGTACTTC	CASSYTGTLREQYF
TRBV27	TRBJ1-1	.	.	TGTGCCAGCAGTTTACGGGGGGCCACTGAAGCTTTCTTT	CASSLRGATEAFF
TRBV19	TRBJ2-3	.	.	TGTGCCAGTAGCCCGACGGCGGGGAGCACAGATACGCAGTATTTT	CASSPTAGSTDTQYF
TRBV19	TRBJ1-2	.	.	TGTGCCAGTAGCCTAGCCAGGGAGGGCTACACCTTC	CASSLAREGYTF
TRBV20-1	TRBJ1-2	.	few	TGCAGTGCTAAGGGCGTTGGCTACACCTTC	CSAKGVGYTF
TRBV6-5	TRBJ1-1	.	.	TGTGCCAGCAGTTACTCCCAGATAGAGAGGGGCACTGAAGCTTTCTTT	CASSYSQIERGTEAFF
TRBV5-1	TRBJ1-1	.	many	TGCGCCAGCAGCTTGGAAGGGGGACGCACAATGAACACTGAAGCTTTCTTT	CASSLEGGRTMNTEAFF
TRBV18	TRBJ1-6	TRBD1	.	TGTGCCAGCTCACACTCGACAGGGGAGCTTTCACCCCTCCACTTT	CASSHSTGELSPLHF
TRBV2	TRBJ1-2	TRBD1	.	TGTGCCAGCAGTTTGGGACAGGGGGCGAACTATGGCTACACCTTC	CASSLGQGANYGYTF
TRBV7-9	TRBJ1-1	TRBD1	.	TGTGCCAGCAGCAGGGGGCGGGACACTGAAGCTTTCTTT	CASSRGRDTEAFF
TRBV12-5	TRBJ1-2	.	.	TGTGCTAGTGGTTTGTTCCCGAACGACAGGCGCTATGGCTACACCTTC	CASGLFPNDRRYGYTF
TRBV19	TRBJ2-3	TRBD1	.	TGTGCCAGTAGTAGTTCCGGGACAGTCGGTACGCAGTATTTT	CASSSSGTVGTQYF
TRBV6-1	TRBJ1-1	.	.	TGTGCCAGCACCTCGGGTGGGGGACGAGCTTTCTTT	CASTSGGGRAFF
TRBV9	TRBJ2-3	TRBD1	.	TGTGCCAGCAAACAAGGGACAGGGGGCACAGATACGCAGTATTTT	CASKQGTGGTDTQYF
TRBV28	TRBJ1-2	.	few	TGTGCCAGTGTTGCACGGGACTATGGCTACACCTTC	CASVARDYGYTF
TRBV19	TRBJ1-2	.	few	TGTGCCAGTAGTCCCCCGACAGTTAACTATGGCTACACCTTC	CASSPPTVNYGYTF
TRBV6-5	TRBJ1-2	TRBD1	many	TGTGCCAGCAGTCCACAGGGGGCTTTCTATGGCTACACCTTC	CASSPQGAFYGYTF
TRBV30	TRBJ1-2	.	.	TGTGCCTGGAGTGTAGGGCGGGTTAACTATGGCTACACCTTC	CAWSVGRVNYGYTF
TRBV2	TRBJ2-7	TRBD1	.	TGTGCCAGCAGGGACAGGGCGAGTAGGCAGTACTTC	CASRDRASRQYF
TRBV29-1	TRBJ1-1	TRBD1	.	TGCAGCGTTGGGACAGGGGGCAGAGCTTTCTTT	CSVGTGGRAFF
TRBV9	TRBJ1-1	.	.	TGTGCCAGCAGCGTATTGTTGGGCACTGAAGCTTTCTTT	CASSVLLGTEAFF
TRBV11-1	TRBJ2-2	TRBD1	few	TGTGCCAGCAGCCCTAGACAGGGGGCAGGCACCGGGGAGCTGTTTTTT	CASSPRQGAGTGELFF
TRBV5-1	TRBJ2-7	.	.	TGCGCCAGCAGCTTGGGGTACGGGAGCTCCTACGAGCAGTACTTC	CASSLGYGSSYEQYF
TRBV15	TRBJ1-2	.	.	TGTGCCACCTCCGGCTCTAAAGGTAGCTACACCTTC	CATSGSKGSYTF
TRBV6-6	TRBJ2-7	TRBD1	.	TGTGCCAGCAGTTTTACTGGGGACAGGTTGGACGAGCAGTACTTC	CASSFTGDRLDEQYF
TRBV7-9	TRBJ2-7	.	.	TGTGCCAGCAGCCCCCCCCCTCGGCAGGGGATCCCCTACGAGCAGTACTTC	CASSPPPRQGIPYEQYF
TRBV7-3	TRBJ1-6	TRBD1	few	TGTGCCAGCAGCTCACAGGGACAGGGGGCGTTGAATTCACCCCTCCACTTT	CASSSQGQGALNSPLHF
TRBV6-5	TRBJ1-5	.	few	TGTGCCAGCAGTTACGACAGCAATCAGCCCCAGCATTTT	CASSYDSNQPQHF
TRBV6-5	TRBJ1-1	.	many	TGTGCCAGCAGTTACGACGGGCGTAGGGCTTTCTTT	CASSYDGRRAFF
TRBV28	TRBJ1-2	.	many	TGTGCCAGCAACCCTACGGGGGGCCATGGCTACACCTTC	CASNPTGGHGYTF
TRBV5-4	TRBJ2-7	.	.	TGTGCCAGCAGCAATGATGTAGGCGAGCAGTACTTC	CASSNDVGEQYF
TRBV7-2	TRBJ2-7	TRBD2	few	TGTGCCAGCAGCTTCCTAGCGGGGGGGTCCTACGAGCAGTACTTC	CASSFLAGGSYEQYF
TRBV5-1	TRBJ2-7	.	.	TGCGCCAGCAGCTGGGCAGGGGTACCCTACGAGCAGTACTTC	CASSWAGVPYEQYF
TRBV30	TRBJ2-2	.	.	TGTGCCTGGAGTCCAGAGACTATGGTACGAACCGGGGAGCTGTTTTTT	CAWSPETMVRTGELFF
TRBV27	TRBJ1-1	.	few	TGTGCCAGCAGTCCCTACGGTCGGGATCCCGGGGAAGCTTTCTTT	CASSPYGRDPGEAFF
TRBV6-1	TRBJ1-1	TRBD1	.	TGTGCCACCCGAAGGGACAGGGAAGTCGCTGAAGCTTTCTTT	CATRRDREVAEAFF
TRBV4-3	TRBJ2-7	.	.	TGCGCCAGCAGCCAATCGGGTACAGAATACGAGCAGTACTTC	CASSQSGTEYEQYF
TRBV5-6	TRBJ1-3	.	.	TGTGCCAGCAGCCGGAGGGGGTTACACTCTGGAAACACCATATATTTT	CASSRRGLHSGNTIYF
TRBV25-1	TRBJ1-6	.	.	TGTGCCAGCAGTGAGTCCGGGGGCGGTAGTTCACCCCTCCACTTT	CASSESGGGSSPLHF
TRBV6-6	TRBJ2-1	.	.	TGTGCCAGCAGTCAGGGGCCGGTCTACAATGAGCAGTTCTTC	CASSQGPVYNEQFF
TRBV4-1	TRBJ2-7	.	many	TGCGCCAGCAGCCAAGATCCGGAACGGAACTACGAGCAGTACTTC	CASSQDPERNYEQYF
TRBV2	TRBJ1-1	.	.	TGTGCCATTCACGGCAACACTGAAGCTTTCTTT	CAIHGNTEAFF
TRBV7-3	TRBJ1-1	.	.	TGTGCCAGCAGCTTACGGATGAACACTGAAGCTTTCTTT	CASSLRMNTEAFF
TRBV4-3	TRBJ2-7	.	.	TGCGCCAGCAGCCAAGACCTGAGGGCGTACTACGAGCAGTACTTC	CASSQDLRAYYEQYF
TRBV5-1	TRBJ2-3	TRBD1	.	TGCGCCAGCAGCTCATCCGGGACAGGGGTGACAGATACGCAGTATTTT	CASSSSGTGVTDTQYF
TRBV30	TRBJ1-1	.	.	TGTGCCTGGACGGTACGGGGGAACACTGAAGCTTTCTTT	CAWTVRGNTEAFF
TRBV30	TRBJ2-1	TRBD1	.	TGTGCCTGGGACAGGGTCCACAATGAGCAGTTCTTC	CAWDRVHNEQFF
TRBV5-4	TRBJ2-7	.	few	TGTGCCAGCAGCTCTCGGGAAGGCGAGCAGTACTTC	CASSSREGEQYF
TRBV6-4	TRBJ2-2	.	few	TGTGCCAGCGGGACTGGGACTTTCGCGACCCCCGGGGAGCTGTTTTTT	CASGTGTFATPGELFF